This TCR beta chain was observed in a study of blood T cell repertoires in COVID-19. Germline V gene sequence: CDR1 SGHNT, CDR2 YYREEE (reference sequence). Unmatched junction bases numbered 2, after V lost 4 bases and J lost 4 bases. The CDR3 contains 13 residues. Method: immunoSEQ multiplex PCR; TCRdb's copy keeps in-frame clones and lacks some. The sample records roughly 150,000 clones, about four fifths being singletons. Sequencing was done on a sample of peripheral blood. This sequence originates from a woman aged 80 or older with acute or convalescent COVID-19. The V gene is TRBV5-4, the J gene TRBJ2-1; 7 nucleotides line up with TRBD1. CDR3 sequence: CASSRDSYNEQFF. The CDR3 region has the DNA TGTGCCAGCAGCCGGGACAGTTACAATGAGCAGTTCTTC. The variable domain in full, completed from reference TRBV5-4 and TRBJ2-1, reads ETGVTQSPTHLIKTRGQQVTLRCSSQSGHNTVSWYQQALGQGPQFIFQYYREEENGRGNFPPRFSGLQFPNYSSELNVNALELDDSALYLCASSRDSYNEQFFGPGTRLTVL.